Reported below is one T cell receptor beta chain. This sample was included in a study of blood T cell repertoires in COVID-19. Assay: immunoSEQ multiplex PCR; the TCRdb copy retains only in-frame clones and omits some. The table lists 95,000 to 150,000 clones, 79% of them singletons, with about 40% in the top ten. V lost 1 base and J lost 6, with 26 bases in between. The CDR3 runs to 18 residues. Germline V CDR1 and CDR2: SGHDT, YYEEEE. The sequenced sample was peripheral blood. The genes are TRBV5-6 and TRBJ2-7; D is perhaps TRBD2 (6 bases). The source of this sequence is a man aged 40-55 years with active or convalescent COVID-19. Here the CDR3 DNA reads TGTGCCAGCAGCTTGCCCGTTCGAGCGGGTAAACTATTTGGCGAGCAGTACTTC. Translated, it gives CASSLPVRAGKLFGEQYF.